The source of this TCR beta chain is a study of cytomegalovirus exposure and HLA in healthy donors. The germline gives CDR1 MNHEY, CDR2 SMNVEV (reference sequence). The V and J ends lost 8 bases and 4 bases, in that order; junction bases with no gene match: 9. This CDR3 is 14 amino acids long. The PCR made use of 60 Vbeta and 13 Jbeta primers. Using immunoSEQ multiplex PCR, the repertoire was profiled, and TCRdb retains in-frame clones only, with some absent. The sample lists about 97,000 clones, around 68% seen once, with about 4.9% in the top ten. This clone was detected only a few times. This TCR came from a human donor in good health. V usage is TRBV27 and J usage is TRBJ2-7, with 9 bases identical to TRBD2. Material: PBMCs. CDR3 sequence (DNA): TGTGCCAGCTCCCCCCTGCGGGAGGGATACGAGCAGTACTTC. Amino acids: CASSPLREGYEQYF.